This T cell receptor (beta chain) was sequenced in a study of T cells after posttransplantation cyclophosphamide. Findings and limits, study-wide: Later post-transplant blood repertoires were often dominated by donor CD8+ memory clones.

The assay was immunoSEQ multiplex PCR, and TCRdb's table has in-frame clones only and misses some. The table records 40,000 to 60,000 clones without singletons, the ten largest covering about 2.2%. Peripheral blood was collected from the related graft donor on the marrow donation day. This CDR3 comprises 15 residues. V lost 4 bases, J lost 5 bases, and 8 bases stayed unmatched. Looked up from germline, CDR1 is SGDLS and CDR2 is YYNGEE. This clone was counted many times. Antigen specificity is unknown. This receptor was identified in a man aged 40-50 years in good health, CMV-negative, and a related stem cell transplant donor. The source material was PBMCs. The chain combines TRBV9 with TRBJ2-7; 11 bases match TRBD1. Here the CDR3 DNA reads TGTGCCAGCAGCCCCTGGACAGGGGGCATCGACGAGCAGTACTTC. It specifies CASSPWTGGIDEQYF.